Listed here are 4 T cell receptor delta chains from one sample, sequenced in a study of gamma-delta chains in newborns, infants, children (dated by TCRdb to between 2019 and 2020). For sequencing, an Illumina MiSeq was employed. Via CATT, TCRdb reprocessed the public reads, and rows with identical DNA were then joined. Within this sample are 3,000 to 4,000 delta-chain clones, with 1.9% of them counted one time only. The ten largest make up about a tenth of the sample. Sequenced sample: blood. The source is a child who was a newborn, infant or young child, either healthy, febrile or measles-vaccinated (not recorded which).

This clone was detected only a few times. The chain links TRDV1 to TRDJ1; 11 nucleotides line up with TRDD3. CDR1 and CDR2 from the germline V gene are TSWWSYY and QGS. V was pared by 2 bases and J by 2 bases, with 13 bases of the junction left unmatched. CDR3 size: 19 residues. CDR3 residues: CALGEKIPVLGDNTDKLIF. The CDR3 nucleotides read TGTGCTCTTGGGGAAAAAATCCCCGTACTGGGGGATAATACCGATAAACTCATCTTT.

V and J are TRAV29/DV5 and TRDJ1; 7 bases align to TRDD3. From germline, CDR1 is NSMFDY and CDR2 ISSIKDK. CDR3 size: 14 residues. The V segment lost 0 bases and the J segment 1 base; nucleotides outside the gene matches: 3. The CDR3 loop reads CAASAGGPTDKLIF. For the CDR3, the DNA is TGTGCAGCAAGCGCTGGGGGCCCCACCGATAAACTCATCTTT.

This clone rates as medium-sized. Additional DNA sequences in this sample encode the identical CDR3. This chain links TRDV2 with TRDJ3, with 8 bases matching TRDD3. V gave up 0 bases and J gave up 0 bases; unmatched junction bases: 6. The CDR3 runs to 19 residues. The germline V gene has CDR1 GEAIGNYY and CDR2 EKD. CDR3 coding DNA: TGTGCCTGTGACACCTGGGGGATCTTCCACTCCTGGGACACCCGACAGATGTTTTTC. Translation gives CACDTWGIFHSWDTRQMFF.

The chain uses TRDV1 and TRDJ3; TRDD3 matches 8 bases. The V and J ends lost 1 base and 10 bases, in that order; junction bases with no gene match: 6. The CDR3 is 16 residues long. The germline CDR1 and CDR2 sequences are TSWWSYY and QGS. CDR3 in DNA: TGTGCTCTTGGGGAACGGCAGTACTGGGGGACCCGACAGATGTTTTTC. This sequence encodes CALGERQYWGTRQMFF.